A single sample gave rise to the 14 T cell receptor beta chains below, sequenced in a study of Graves' ophthalmopathy and Graves' hyperthyroidism. The sequenced template was RNA, covering the TCR beta CDR3 region. HTBI primers primed a first-round RT-PCR, and a second-round multiplex PCR followed. Using its own MiXCR run on the multiplex PCR reads, TCRdb lists one record per CDR3 protein. The sample has hundreds of thousands of distinct CDR3 sequences, over 15% seen once. Sequences were obtained from peripheral blood. These receptors all come from a woman aged 18-30 years with stable Graves' hyperthyroidism.

V gene TRBV5-1 combines with J gene TRBJ1-1; D remains ambiguous. CDR1 and CDR2 (germline): SGHRS, YFSETQ. V lost 0 bases and J 3 bases, leaving 15 bases between the germline ends. CDR3 size: 16 residues. DNA for the CDR3: TGCGCCAGCAGCTTGGGACCGAGCTGGCAGGACACTGAAGCTTTCTTT. It is translated as CASSLGPSWQDTEAFF.

The rearrangement uses TRBV19 and TRBJ1-5, with TRBD1 as a possible D gene (5 bases). V lost 0 bases, J lost 8 bases, and 14 bases lay in between. The germline CDR1 and CDR2 sequences are LNHDA and SQIVND (reference sequence). The CDR3 runs 15 residues. The CDR3 DNA sequence: TGTGCCAGTAGTATAGAGGGGCTGGGCGCGGAGCCCCAGCATTTT. Its translation: CASSIEGLGAEPQHF.

This clonotype was counted at least ten times. The V gene is TRBV6-5, the J gene TRBJ2-7; D is uncertain. Trimming stripped 4 bases from V and 5 bases from J, with 6 bases between. This CDR3 is built from 11 residues. CDR1 and CDR2 (germline): MNHEY, SVGAGI. This CDR3 reads CASSSLDEQYF. CDR3 DNA sequence: TGTGCCAGCAGTTCCCTTGACGAGCAGTACTTC.

This rearrangement joins TRBV20-1 to TRBJ2-7; 9 bases are a match to TRBD2. Germline V lookup: CDR1 DFQATT, CDR2 SNEGSKA (reference sequence). The CDR3 sequence is 13 residues long. V was pared by 5 bases and J by 2 bases, with 4 bases of the junction left unmatched. The CDR3 sequence: CSASGGGAYEQYF. The CDR3 bases are TGCAGTGCTTCTGGCGGGGGGGCCTACGAGCAGTACTTC.

At least ten counts were recorded for this clonotype. The rearrangement links TRBV25-1 to TRBJ1-2; the D is unclear. V lost 5 bases, J lost 4 bases, and 14 bases lay in between. This CDR3 spans 14 amino acids. Germline CDR1 is MGHDK and CDR2 is SYGVNS. CDR3 sequence: CASSPGEGFYGYTF. As DNA, the CDR3 is TGTGCCAGCAGTCCCGGCGAGGGATTCTATGGCTACACCTTC.

Ten or more counts support this clonotype. Its ends do not fully match the called genes, so a read error is possible. This CDR3 reads CASSYSAGAREDF. DNA of the CDR3: TGTGCCAGCAGTTACTCGGCCGGGGCCCGTGAGGACTTC. The V call is TRBV6-5, the J call TRBJ2-5; D is perhaps TRBD1 or TRBD2 (5 bases each). This CDR3 comprises 13 residues. Per germline, CDR1 MNHEY and CDR2 SVGAGI.

This clonotype has a count of ten or more. The V gene is TRBV12-3 or TRBV12-4, the J gene TRBJ2-5, with 11 nucleotides matching TRBD2. This CDR3 spans 15 amino acids. V shed 6 bases and J 4 bases; nucleotides not matched to a gene: 7. CDR3 amino acids: CASRRSGGARETQYF. The CDR3 nucleotides read TGTGCCAGCAGACGTAGCGGGGGGGCGAGAGAGACCCAGTACTTC.

This clonotype was seen at least ten times. V and J are TRBV6-2 or TRBV6-3 and TRBJ2-7; TRBD1 is a possible D gene (6 bases). Trimming pared 6 bases from V and 4 bases from J, leaving 16 bases between. CDR3 size: 14 residues. Germline V CDR1 and CDR2: MNHEY, SVGEGT. CDR3 protein: CASRSHGTIYEQYF. As DNA, the CDR3 is TGTGCCAGCAGGTCTCACGGGACAATATACGAGCAGTACTTC.

This clonotype showed up many times. This chain's CDR3 is CASSPRWGTEAFF. The DNA for the CDR3 is TGTGCCAGCAGCCCCAGATGGGGAACTGAAGCTTTCTTT. The chain is built from TRBV7-3 and TRBJ1-1; D not resolved. V was shortened by 5 bases and J by 5 bases, with 12 bases between the two germline ends. The CDR3 has 13 amino acids. Per the germline V gene, CDR1 is SGHTA and CDR2 is FQGTGA. The complete variable domain, with remaining parts taken from reference TRBV7-3 and TRBJ1-1, reads GAGVSQTPSNKVTEKGKYVELRCDPISGHTALYWYRQSLGQGPEFLIYFQGTGAADDSGLPNDRFFAVRPEGSVSTLKIQRTERGDSAVYLCASSPRWGTEAFFGQGTRLTVV.

This clonotype was seen many times. The chain recombines TRBV20-1 with TRBJ1-2, with a tentative D call TRBD1 (6 bases). Germline V gives CDR1 DFQATT, CDR2 SNEGSKA (reference sequence). The ends were cut back, 0 bases at V and 1 base at J, with 12 bases in the middle. The CDR3 contains 15 residues. CDR3 bases: TGCAGTGCTAGAGAGCCAGGGGTTGGTAACTATGGCTACACCTTC. It is translated as CSAREPGVGNYGYTF.

This clonotype was picked up a small number of times. The chain carries TRBV18 and TRBJ2-6; D remains unclear. The CDR3 has 15 amino acids. Trimming left V 0 bases short and J 4 bases short, with 7 bases between. Per the germline V gene, CDR1 is KGHSH and CDR2 is LQKENI. This CDR3 is CASSPPTSGANVLTF. The CDR3 coding sequence is TGTGCCAGCTCACCACCGACGAGCGGGGCCAACGTCCTGACTTTC. The entire variable domain, with the rest obtained from reference TRBV18 and TRBJ2-6, is as follows: NAGVMQNPRHLVRRRGQEARLRCSPMKGHSHVYWYRQLPEEGLKFMVYLQKENIIDESGMPKERFSAEFPKEGPSILRIQQVVRGDSAAYFCASSPPTSGANVLTFGAGSRLTVL.

In this sample, this clonotype turned up many times. This chain uses TRBV2 with TRBJ1-5, with TRBD1 matching over 11 bases. Germline-derived CDR1 and CDR2 are SNHLY and FYNNEI. The length of the CDR3 is 17 residues. Trimming at V came to 7 bases and at J to 2 bases, leaving 10 bases not matched to a gene. The CDR3 bases are TGTGCCAGCACCCAGGACAGGGGGCGTGGTGGCAATCAGCCCCAGCATTTT. It codes for CASTQDRGRGGNQPQHF.

Ten or more counts support this clonotype. This chain connects TRBV5-1 to TRBJ1-6; D is ambiguous. CDR3 length equals 18 residues. Germline V gene sequence: CDR1 SGHRS, CDR2 YFSETQ. V lost 1 base to trimming and J lost 0 bases, with 14 bases between them. The CDR3 bases are TGCGCCAGCAGCTTGAGAGGCAGGCAAAGCTCCTATAATTCACCCCTCCACTTT. This encodes CASSLRGRQSSYNSPLHF.

The CDR3 nucleotides are TGTGCCAGCAGTTACTGGGCGGGGGGGCGGACCGGGGAGCTGTTTTTT. Protein sequence: CASSYWAGGRTGELFF. The chain employs TRBV6-5 and TRBJ2-2; 9 nucleotides match TRBD2. V trimming: 1 base; J trimming: 5 bases; junction bases outside the gene matches: 5. This CDR3 is built from 16 residues. Germline CDR1 and CDR2: MNHEY and SVGAGI.